This entry describes one T cell receptor beta chain. Antigen specificity is unknown. Assay: immunoSEQ multiplex PCR; the TCRdb copy retains only in-frame clones and omits some. The data hold more than 120,000 clones, with 85% to 90% observed a single time. This sample was taken from a study of T cell responses to AZD1222 COVID-19 vaccine. Study-level points and caveats: Dominant at 160-218 and 743-854, vaccine-associated CD4 TCRs also spanned spike. Unmutated variant regions are reportedly the target of nearly half of TCRs that are spike-specific.

The V end was cut by 6 bases, the J end by 0 bases, with 15 bases between. The germline V gene has CDR1 MNHNS and CDR2 SASEGT. The CDR3 sequence is 16 residues long. The receptor was isolated from an adult who received the AZD1222 COVID-19 vaccine. The rearrangement links TRBV6-1 to TRBJ2-1, with a possible D match to TRBD1 (6 bases). The sample in question was peripheral blood, obtained 28 days after the second AZD1222 dose. CDR3 residues: CASREIGTTSYNEQFF. CDR3 coding DNA: TGTGCCAGCAGGGAAATCGGGACAACCTCCTACAATGAGCAGTTCTTC.